This is a list of T cell receptor beta chains from one sample in a study of regulatory T cells in long-lasting Graves disease. TCRdb called the multiplex PCR reads again in MiXCR, with one record for every CDR3 protein. This table holds about 450,000 distinct CDR3 sequences, less than 15% found once. These records were also assigned to another study, of T cells in Graves' hyperthyroidism and ophthalmopathy.

The input for sequencing was peripheral blood mononuclear cells (PBMCs), taken at new diagnosis, from a patient treated with antithyroid drugs. Receptors originate from a woman in her forties or fifties with Graves disease. CDR3s include the opening cysteine and the closing phenylalanine or tryptophan. The D gene is left open where the match is weak. Expanded clones get a size class; other rows say once, few or many, or leave the size out.

j_call | d_call | cdr3_length | v_call | clone_size | cdr3_nt | cdr3_aa
TRBJ2-1 | - | 15 | TRBV28 | many | TGTGCCAGCAGCCAAGCTAGCCTTGCCTACAATGAGCAGTTCTTC | CASSQASLAYNEQFF
TRBJ2-7 | TRBD2 | 15 | TRBV7-2 | many | TGTGCCAGCAGCTTTCTAGCGGGACTCTCCTACGAGCAGTACTTC | CASSFLAGLSYEQYF
TRBJ1-5 | - | 17 | TRBV28 | many | TGTGCCAGCAGTTATACCCCCCGTGTGAATAGCAATCAGCCCCAGCATTTT | CASSYTPRVNSNQPQHF
TRBJ2-1 | - | 15 | TRBV7-9 | many | TGTGCCAGCAGCCCCGGACAGAGGGGGTCCGTTGAGCAGTTCTTC | CASSPGQRGSVEQFF
TRBJ2-7 | - | 12 | TRBV7-9 | many | TGTGCCAGCAGCTCCGGACTGGTCGAGTTGAACTTC | CASSSGLVELNF
TRBJ2-1 | TRBD2 | 16 | TRBV9 | few | TGTGCCAGCAGCCCCCGGACTAGCGCCACTGCCTATGAGCAGTTCTTC | CASSPRTSATAYEQFF
TRBJ2-1 | - | 16 | TRBV13 | - | TGTGCCAGCAGCTTATGGGGTAAGGAGACCTACAATGAGCAGTTCTTC | CASSLWGKETYNEQFF
TRBJ2-3 | - | 13 | TRBV11-3 | many | TGTGCCAGCAGCCTAGAGGTCGGGTATACGCAGTATTTT | CASSLEVGYTQYF
TRBJ2-1 | TRBD2 | 14 | TRBV20-1 | many | TGCAGTGCTAGCCCAGCGGGACCCTACAATGAGCAGTTCTTC | CSASPAGPYNEQFF
TRBJ2-2 | TRBD2 | 18 | TRBV19 | few | TGTGCCACTTCAGGAGGACTAGCGGGGTCCGCGAACACCGGGGAGCTGTTTTTT | CATSGGLAGSANTGELFF
TRBJ2-1 | TRBD2 | 18 | TRBV12-3/TRBV12-4 | many | TGTGCCAGCAGTTTAGGGCTAGCGGGAGTGGAGGGAGGTGGTGAGCAGTTCTTC | CASSLGLAGVEGGGEQFF
TRBJ2-7 | TRBD2 | 21 | TRBV30 | - | TGTGCCTGGAGTATATTCTCGTTGCGGACTAGCGGGAGGACCAGGGCCTACGAGCAGTACTTC | CAWSIFSLRTSGRTRAYEQYF
TRBJ2-1 | - | 13 | TRBV20-1 | many | TGCAGTGCTACAACCGGGACTGGCCATGAGCAGTTCTTC | CSATTGTGHEQFF
TRBJ1-5 | TRBD1 | 18 | TRBV20-1 | - | TGCAGTGCCTTTACCGGGACAGGGGTTCTTCCGAGCAATCAGCCCCAGCATTTT | CSAFTGTGVLPSNQPQHF
TRBJ2-1 | - | 14 | TRBV11-2 | many | TGTGCCAGCAGCTTAGTCTTAGTCTACAATGAGCAGTTCTTC | CASSLVLVYNEQFF
TRBJ2-2 | - | 14 | TRBV6-1 | many | TGTGCCAGCAGTGAAGCCTTATCAACGGGGGAGCTGTTTTTT | CASSEALSTGELFF
TRBJ1-2 | TRBD1 | 16 | TRBV20-1 | few | TGCAGTGCCAATAGAGGCCGGGGACAGCGATATAATGGCTACACCTTC | CSANRGRGQRYNGYTF
TRBJ2-7 | TRBD1 | 15 | TRBV9 | few | TGTGCCAGCAGCGTAGGGGACAGCCAATCCTACGAGCAGTACTTC | CASSVGDSQSYEQYF
TRBJ2-1 | - | 14 | TRBV7-2 | many | TGTGCCAGCAGCTTAGCGGGAGGTTTGAATGAGCAGTTCTTC | CASSLAGGLNEQFF
TRBJ2-2 | - | 16 | TRBV27 | many | TGTGCCAGCAGTTTAGTAGTCGGTAGAAACACCGGGGAGCTGTTTTTT | CASSLVVGRNTGELFF
TRBJ1-5 | - | 14 | TRBV27 | many | TGTGCCAGCAGTTTATCCGGGAGCAATCAGCCCCAGCATTTT | CASSLSGSNQPQHF
TRBJ2-3 | - | 12 | TRBV9 | - | TGTGCCAGCAGCGTAGAACCAGATACGCAGTATTTT | CASSVEPDTQYF
TRBJ2-2 | - | 15 | TRBV2 | many | TGTGCCAGCAGTGAAGAGCCGGGGCTCACCGGGGAGCTGTTTTTT | CASSEEPGLTGELFF
TRBJ2-3 | - | 14 | TRBV27 | - | TGTGCCAGCAGTTCCTGGGGCAACACAGATACGCAGTATTTT | CASSSWGNTDTQYF
TRBJ1-2 | TRBD1 | 13 | TRBV6-1 | few | TGTGCCACCTCATGGACAGGGGGAGGCGGCTACACCTTC | CATSWTGGGGYTF
TRBJ2-7 | - | 14 | TRBV28 | - | TGTGCCAGCAGTTTCGAGCCCGACAACTACGAGCAGTACTTC | CASSFEPDNYEQYF
TRBJ2-1 | TRBD2 | 17 | TRBV27 | - | TGTGCCAGCAGTTTACAGGGCGGGACTAGCGGGTTCAATGAGCAGTTCTTC | CASSLQGGTSGFNEQFF
TRBJ2-2 | TRBD1 | 17 | TRBV6-5 | many | TGTGCCAGCAGTTACTCCCGGGACAGACCGAACACCGGGGAGCTGTTTTTT | CASSYSRDRPNTGELFF
TRBJ2-2 | TRBD1 | 16 | TRBV5-1 | many | TGCGCCAGCAGCCCGGGGACAGGGGAGAACACCGGGGAGCTGTTTTTT | CASSPGTGENTGELFF
TRBJ1-1 | - | 13 | TRBV9 | many | TGTGCCAGCAGTGTAGGGGGTGACACTGAAGCTTTCTTT | CASSVGGDTEAFF
TRBJ2-5 | - | 16 | TRBV5-1 | few | TGCGCCAGCAGCTTCCGCAGGCGCGGAGGGGGAGAGACCCAGTACTTC | CASSFRRRGGGETQYF
TRBJ1-4 | TRBD1 | 15 | TRBV10-3 | many | TGTGCCATCAGTGAGCGGACAGGAGAAAATGAAAAACTGTTTTTT | CAISERTGENEKLFF
TRBJ2-1 | TRBD2 | 15 | TRBV3-1 | - | TGTGCCAGCAGCCCCCTAGCGGGCGACAACAATGAGCAGTTCTTC | CASSPLAGDNNEQFF
TRBJ2-1 | TRBD2 | 15 | TRBV18 | many | TGTGCCAGCTCACTCTTAGGGAGCGGGAGTGATGAGCAGTTCTTC | CASSLLGSGSDEQFF
TRBJ2-5 | TRBD2 | 14 | TRBV18 | many | TGTGCCAGCTCACCGGGACTAGGTCGTGAGACCCAGTACTTC | CASSPGLGRETQYF
TRBJ1-1 | TRBD1 | 13 | TRBV24-1 | many | TGTGCCCCATCCGGGGAGGGGGCCGCTGAAGCTTTCTTT | CAPSGEGAAEAFF
TRBJ2-1 | - | 14 | TRBV5-1 | - | TGCGCCAGCAGCTTGGCTACCGTTTACAATGAGCAGTTCTTC | CASSLATVYNEQFF
TRBJ2-3 | - | 14 | TRBV5-1 | many | TGCGCCAGCAGCTTGGGTGAAAGCACAGATACGCAGTATTTT | CASSLGESTDTQYF
TRBJ2-1 | - | 11 | TRBV30 | - | TGTGTGGGGTTTGGATACAATGGGCAGTTCTTC | CVGFGYNGQFF
TRBJ2-1 | TRBD2 | 16 | TRBV27 | many | TGTGCCAGCAGTTTAGTGGCGGGAGGGGGTTACAATGAGCAGTTCTTC | CASSLVAGGGYNEQFF
TRBJ2-1 | - | 16 | TRBV28 | many | TGTGCCAGCAGTTTTCGGGCACGAGGGAAGTACAATGAGCAGTTCTTC | CASSFRARGKYNEQFF
TRBJ2-4 | TRBD2 | 16 | TRBV20-1 | once | TGCAGTTATCTAGCGGGAGTCTGGGCGGCCAAAAACATTCAGTACTTC | CSYLAGVWAAKNIQYF
TRBJ2-6 | - | 15 | TRBV12-3/TRBV12-4 | many | TGTGCCAGCAGTTTATGGGGGCCAGGGGCCAACGTCCTGACTTTC | CASSLWGPGANVLTF
TRBJ2-1 | TRBD1 | 16 | TRBV5-1 | many | TGCGCCAGCAGCTTGACGGGACAGGGGACCTACAATGAGCAGTTCTTC | CASSLTGQGTYNEQFF
TRBJ2-7 | TRBD2 | 15 | TRBV11-2 | many | TGTGCCAGCAGCTTTTGGGCTAGCGGGAGCTACGAGCAGTACTTC | CASSFWASGSYEQYF
TRBJ1-2 | TRBD1 | 16 | TRBV20-1 | many | TGCAGTGCTAGAGATATAACCGGGACAGTTAACTATGGCTACACCTTC | CSARDITGTVNYGYTF
TRBJ1-2 | - | 13 | TRBV2 | many | TGTGCCAGCAGGGAAGGGAAAGACTATGGCTACACCTTC | CASREGKDYGYTF
TRBJ1-5 | - | 17 | TRBV28 | many | TGTGCCAGCAGGTATCTCAAGGGGAGTACGAGCAATCAGCCCCAGCATTTT | CASRYLKGSTSNQPQHF
TRBJ2-7 | - | 14 | TRBV28 | many | TGTGCCAGCAGTCTAGCCGGGACCGGGGGCGAGCAGTACTTC | CASSLAGTGGEQYF
TRBJ1-1 | - | 15 | TRBV14 | many | TGTGCCAGCAGCCAACTCGTCATCCCGAACACTGAAGCTTTCTTT | CASSQLVIPNTEAFF
TRBJ2-7 | TRBD1 | 15 | TRBV27 | few | TGTGCCAGCAGTTTACAGGGACAGGGGGGGATCGAGCAGTACTTC | CASSLQGQGGIEQYF
TRBJ1-5 | - | 14 | TRBV7-9 | - | TGTGCCAGCAGCTTTTCAGGGTCGGGAGAGCCCCAGCATTTT | CASSFSGSGEPQHF
TRBJ1-3 | - | 13 | TRBV12-3/TRBV12-4 | few | TGTGCCAGCAGTTTTTTGGTCGGAAACACCATATATTTT | CASSFLVGNTIYF
TRBJ2-2 | TRBD1 | 15 | TRBV7-7 | few | TGTGCTACCAAAGGCAGAGGGGGCGACACCGGGGAGCTGTTTTTT | CATKGRGGDTGELFF
TRBJ2-1 | - | 12 | TRBV6-1 | few | TGTGCCAGCCGGGCGGAATACAATGAGCAGTTCTTC | CASRAEYNEQFF